The 30 T cell receptor beta chains below all came from one sample that was sequenced in a study of blood T cells in healthy people across ages. It was with a sample-barcoded 5' primer and a J-beta primer mix that a second PCR of roughly 6 to 12 cycles was run. MiXCR, run by TCRdb on the 5' RACE reads, gives a single entry per CDR3 protein. Among hundreds of thousands of distinct CDR3 sequences listed, about 28% were seen once. Sequencing was performed on blood. These TCRs come from a woman aged 80 or over in good health.

With respect to this clonotype: A read error may be the cause here, since a much bigger clone is one base away. The chain combines TRBV6-5 with TRBJ2-5; no firm D call. Trimming removed 2 bases from V and 1 base from J, with 8 bases in between. From germline, CDR1 is MNHEY and CDR2 SVGAGI. The CDR3 loop spans 14 amino acids. The CDR3 spells CASSYVRVQETQYF. The CDR3 nucleotides are TGTGCCAGCAGTTACGTAAGGGTCCAAGAGACCCAGTACTTC.

This clonotype showed up many times. The V call is TRBV5-6, the J call TRBJ2-5, with TRBD1 identical over 10 bases. CDR1 and CDR2 (germline): SGHDT, YYEEEE. V shed 5 bases, J shed 3 bases, and the junction held 4 bases outside the gene matches. The CDR3 has 14 residues. CDR3 sequence: CASRKGTGEETQYF. The CDR3 DNA sequence: TGTGCCAGCAGGAAGGGGACAGGGGAAGAGACCCAGTACTTC.

As regards this clonotype: A read error is possible here, since a much larger clone lies one base away. The V call is TRBV5-1, the J call TRBJ2-7, with D hard to call. Trimming left V 1 base short and J 7 bases short, with 18 bases between. The CDR3 extends over 15 amino acids. Germline lookup yields CDR1 SGHRS and CDR2 YFSETQ. The CDR3 nucleotides are TGCGCCAGCAGCTTGAGGCACGACACCTACAATGAGCAGTACTTC. This encodes CASSLRHDTYNEQYF.

This clonotype was counted a few times. The V call is TRBV20-1, the J call TRBJ2-1; 10 bases are a match to TRBD2. CDR1 and CDR2 (germline): DFQATT, SNEGSKA (reference sequence). V was clipped by 5 bases and J by 1 base; unmatched bases: 5. This CDR3 region has 15 residues. The CDR3 reads CSACKTSGSYNEQFF. The CDR3 DNA is TGCAGTGCTTGCAAGACTAGCGGGTCCTACAATGAGCAGTTCTTC.

This clonotype occurred many times. This chain uses TRBV12-3 or TRBV12-4 with TRBJ1-1, with D unresolved. The CDR3 extends over 17 amino acids. Trimming cost V 3 bases and J 5 bases, with 22 bases left between them. CDR3 sequence: CASSFGRSGPRKTEAFF. The CDR3, as DNA: TGTGCCAGCAGTTTCGGAAGGTCAGGACCTCGTAAGACTGAAGCTTTCTTT.

This clonotype has a count of ten or more. The chain employs TRBV4-3 and TRBJ1-5, with D uncertain. Trimming took off 0 bases at V and 1 base at J, with 7 bases between the two ends. CDR1 is LGHNA, CDR2 YSLEER, per germline. The CDR3 runs 15 residues. CDR3: CASSQDGTSNQPQHF. The DNA for the CDR3 is TGCGCCAGCAGCCAAGACGGCACCAGCAATCAGCCCCAGCATTTT.

There are a few counts of this clonotype. A much larger clone sits a single nucleotide away, making a read error possible. The genes are TRBV6-2 or TRBV6-3 and TRBJ2-5; 11 bases are a match to TRBD2. Germline CDR1 MNHEY, CDR2 SVGEGT. There are 18 residues in the CDR3. The CDR3 region is CAGSSGTGPRTSGFEQYF. The CDR3 coding sequence is TGTGCCGGCAGTTCCGGGACAGGGCCGAGGACTAGCGGGTTTGAGCAGTACTTC.

The V call is TRBV7-3, the J call TRBJ2-1; TRBD2 is a possible D gene (6 bases). The CDR3 is 17 residues long. Germline-derived CDR1 and CDR2 are SGHTA and FQGTGA. Trimming left V 8 bases short and J 0 bases short, with 20 bases between. CDR3 in DNA: TGTGCCAGCCCCCTCACCGGGACTTTTATCTCCTACAATGAGCAGTTCTTC. Its protein is CASPLTGTFISYNEQFF.

With regard to this clonotype: The junction departs from germline at one end; a sequencing error may be responsible. The chain employs TRBV28 and TRBJ2-3; TRBD2 might be the D (6 bases). The CDR3 is made up of 17 amino acids. Per the germline V gene, CDR1 is MDHEN and CDR2 is SYDVKM. Here the CDR3 reads CASSSQITGDFTNTQYF. The CDR3 DNA follows: TGTGCCAGCAGTTCTCAGATAACGGGGGATTTCACAAATACGCAGTATTTT.

The gene calls are TRBV11-2 and TRBJ2-5; 10 nucleotides align to TRBD2. The J call may be in error: the DNA end matches TRBJ2-7 better. Germline V lookup: CDR1 SGHAT, CDR2 FQNNGV. The CDR3 spans 14 residues. Here the CDR3 reads CASSPSSGGYEQYV. The DNA of the CDR3 is TGTGCCAGCAGCCCATCTAGCGGGGGTTACGAGCAGTACGTC.

In regard to this clonotype: This may be a read error: a much more frequent sequence differs by one nucleotide. The chain couples TRBV12-3 or TRBV12-4 to TRBJ2-3; the D gene is possibly TRBD2 (5 bases). Deletions cut 7 bases from V and 4 bases from J, with 12 bases between. The CDR3 has 13 residues. CDR3 sequence: CASMGAPPDTQYF. The CDR3 nucleotides read TGTGCCAGCATGGGAGCCCCCCCAGATACGCAGTATTTT.

The chain uses TRBV25-1 and TRBJ2-5, with TRBD1 matching over 12 bases. The DNA end lines up better with TRBJ2-7; the J call may be wrong. Germline CDR1 and CDR2: MGHDK and SYGVNS. The CDR3 is 15 residues long. Here the CDR3 reads CASSDGTGGVYEQYF. The CDR3 nucleotides read TGTGCCAGCAGTGACGGGACAGGGGGCGTTTACGAGCAGTACTTC.

On this clonotype itself: A much larger clone is a single base away; this may be a read error. The chain links TRBV6-6 to TRBJ2-7, with unresolved D. V was cut by 2 bases and J by 6 bases, with 11 bases left in between. This CDR3 is 13 amino acids long. Germline-derived CDR1 and CDR2 are MNHNY and SVGAGI (reference sequence). CDR3 nucleotides: TGTGCCAGCAGTTACACGACTCGCTCCGAGCAGTACTTC. Translated: CASSYTTRSEQYF.

This clonotype was picked up many times. The rearrangement joins TRBV6-5 to TRBJ1-2, with TRBD1 matching 9 bases. With V trimmed by 6 bases and J by 2 bases, 7 bases remained unmatched. The germline gives CDR1 MNHEY, CDR2 SVGAGI. The CDR3 length is 15 residues. The CDR3, as DNA: TGTGCCAGCAGCCGGCAAGGACAGGGGAACTATGGCTACACCTTC. Amino acid sequence: CASSRQGQGNYGYTF.

The chain joins TRBV5-1 to TRBJ1-5; D is possibly TRBD1 (6 bases). This CDR3 spans 15 amino acids. Germline CDR1 is SGHRS and CDR2 is YFSETQ. The germline V and J ends were trimmed by 3 bases and 2 bases, with 12 bases remaining between them. The CDR3 spells CASSSTGLGNQPQHF. In DNA, the CDR3 is TGCGCCAGCAGCTCGACAGGTCTTGGCAATCAGCCCCAGCATTTT.

This clonotype was observed a few times. CDR3 bases: TGTGCCAGCAGCCAAGATGAGGACACCGAAGCCAAAAACATTCAGTACTTC. Its translation is CASSQDEDTEAKNIQYF. The chain carries TRBV3-1 and TRBJ2-4, with a tentative D call TRBD1 (5 bases). This CDR3 has 17 residues. Germline V gene lookup returns CDR1 LGHDT and CDR2 YNNKEL (reference sequence). V was clipped by 0 bases and J by 0 bases, with 12 bases between them.

The CDR3 loop reads CASSVRTSGANVLTF. The CDR3 DNA follows: TGTGCCAGCAGTGTCAGAACCAGCGGGGCCAACGTCCTGACTTTC. The V gene is TRBV2, the J gene TRBJ2-6; D uncertain. The germline V and J ends were trimmed by 4 bases and 4 bases, with 11 bases remaining between them. Germline CDR1 and CDR2: SNHLY and FYNNEI. The CDR3 spans 15 residues.

This clonotype was detected many times. The chain has TRBV20-1 and TRBJ1-2; 9 nucleotides line up with TRBD1. The CDR3 extends over 16 amino acids. V dropped 0 bases and J dropped 4; count of bases not matched to a gene: 9. Germline-derived CDR1 and CDR2 are DFQATT and SNEGSKA (reference sequence). The CDR3 DNA follows: TGCAGTGCTAGAGACTTACAGGGGGCGAGTGCCTATGGCTACACCTTC. The encoded protein is CSARDLQGASAYGYTF.

Ten or more counts support this clonotype. The rearrangement links TRBV11-2 to TRBJ2-7, with TRBD1 identical over 7 bases. CDR1 SGHAT and CDR2 FQNNGV come from the germline V gene. The length of the CDR3 is 13 residues. The J segment lost 3 bases and the V segment lost 5 bases, leaving 4 bases of the junction unmatched. CDR3 residues: CASSPGQIYEQYF. The DNA of the CDR3 is TGTGCCAGCAGCCCGGGACAGATCTACGAGCAGTACTTC.

There are many counts of this clonotype. The rearrangement joins TRBV7-9 to TRBJ2-3; no clear D. V lost 0 bases, J lost 4 bases, and 17 bases lay in between. The CDR3 contains 17 residues. Germline assignment: CDR1 SEHNR and CDR2 FQNEAQ (reference sequence). CDR3 DNA: TGTGCCAGCAGCTTAGCGAACCCTAGAGTTTTTTCAGATACGCAGTATTTT. Translation: CASSLANPRVFSDTQYF. The variable domain in full, completed from reference TRBV7-9 and TRBJ2-3, reads DTGVSQNPRHKITKRGQNVTFRCDPISEHNRLYWYRQTLGQGPEFLTYFQNEAQLEKSRLLSDRFSAERPKGSFSTLEIQRTEQGDSAMYLCASSLANPRVFSDTQYFGPGTRLTVL.

This clonotype was observed a handful of times. J is TRBJ2-5 and V is TRBV5-4; D is tentatively TRBD1 or TRBD2 (5 bases each). CDR1 and CDR2 (germline): SGHNT, YYREEE (reference sequence). The CDR3 has 14 amino acids. Trimming shortened V by 4 bases and J by 11 bases, and 21 bases separated the two germline ends. The CDR3 region is CASSRKGRHNEQYF. In nucleotides, the CDR3 is TGTGCCAGCAGCAGGAAGGGACGGCACAATGAGCAGTACTTC.

CDR3 sequence (DNA): TGTGCCAGCAGCTATTCCGGGACAGGGGGCGGAAACACCATATATTTT. It yields the protein CASSYSGTGGGNTIYF. J is TRBJ1-3 and V is TRBV7-2; TRBD1 matches at 12 bases. The length of the CDR3 is 16 residues. After removal of 4 bases from V and 4 bases from J, the junction contained 5 bases not matched to a gene. Germline CDR1 SGHTA, CDR2 FQGNSA.

This clonotype was observed many times. The J gene is TRBJ2-3, the V gene TRBV5-1, with 9 nucleotides matching TRBD2. CDR3 length equals 16 residues. Germline lookup yields CDR1 SGHRS and CDR2 YFSETQ. V lost 4 bases and J lost 3; bases outside the gene matches: 9. This CDR3 reads CASSPNSRGGTDTQYF. CDR3 bases: TGCGCCAGCAGCCCCAACTCGCGGGGGGGTACAGATACGCAGTATTTT.

The chain is built from TRBV12-3 or TRBV12-4 and TRBJ2-3; no clear D. Trimming took off 3 bases at V and 6 bases at J, with 16 bases between the two ends. This CDR3 spans 15 amino acids. The CDR3 region has the DNA TGTGCCAGCAGTTTGCAAGCAAGGCTCACGGATACGCAGTATTTT. This gives the protein CASSLQARLTDTQYF.

This clonotype has ten or more counts. The CDR3 nucleotides read TGTGCCAGCGGTTTTCCGGGACAGGGGATTTTAGACGAGCAGTACTTC. As protein: CASGFPGQGILDEQYF. V and J are TRBV6-6 and TRBJ2-7; 10 nucleotides line up with TRBD1. Trimming at V came to 8 bases and at J to 5 bases, leaving 15 bases not matched to a gene. CDR3 length equals 16 residues. Germline CDR1 is MNHNY and CDR2 is SVGAGI (reference sequence).

The chain joins TRBV6-5 to TRBJ2-1; maybe TRBD1 (5 bases). The germline V and J ends were trimmed by 2 bases and 6 bases, with 20 bases remaining between them. The CDR3 sequence is 17 residues long. Germline V gene sequence: CDR1 MNHEY, CDR2 SVGAGI. Here the CDR3 DNA reads TGTGCCAGCAGTTACGGCGGCGGAGACAGCGTCCTCAATGAGCAGTTCTTC. As protein: CASSYGGGDSVLNEQFF.

V gene TRBV20-1 combines with J gene TRBJ2-1; 10 bases align to TRBD2. Per germline, CDR1 DFQATT and CDR2 SNEGSKA (reference sequence). The ends lost 6 bases at V and 7 bases at J; junction bases unmatched: 9. This CDR3 is built from 14 residues. CDR3 coding DNA: TGCAGTGCCCCCAGCGGGAGGGGGGGAAATGAGCAGTTCTTC. Translating it yields CSAPSGRGGNEQFF.

There are many counts of this clonotype. The rearrangement joins TRBV18 to TRBJ2-7; possible D gene TRBD1, 6 bases. The germline V and J ends were trimmed by 4 bases and 0 bases, with 13 bases remaining between them. Germline V gene data show CDR1 as KGHSH and CDR2 as LQKENI. This CDR3 has 15 amino acids. The CDR3 bases are TGTGCCAGCTCACTAGAGACGGACAGCTCCTACGAGCAGTACTTC. Its translation: CASSLETDSSYEQYF.

The V call is TRBV6-6, the J call TRBJ2-1, with 10 bases aligning to TRBD1. This CDR3 spans 16 amino acids. CDR1 and CDR2 from the germline V gene are MNHNY and SVGAGI (reference sequence). Germline trimming cut 2 bases from V and 5 bases from J; bases unmatched to any gene: 6. The CDR3 nucleotides read TGTGCCAGCAGTTACGATTGGACAGGGGGGGACAATGAGCAGTTCTTC. Amino acid sequence: CASSYDWTGGDNEQFF.

This clonotype was picked up many times. V usage is TRBV5-1 and J usage is TRBJ2-6; no clear D. The CDR3 sequence is 14 residues long. Trimming took off 4 bases at V and 0 bases at J, with 5 bases between the two ends. CDR1 is SGHRS, CDR2 YFSETQ, per germline. The CDR3 spells CASSGISGANVLTF. In nucleotides, the CDR3 is TGCGCCAGCAGCGGGATCTCTGGGGCCAACGTCCTGACTTTC. The variable domain in full, completed from reference TRBV5-1 and TRBJ2-6, reads KAGVTQTPRYLIKTRGQQVTLSCSPISGHRSVSWYQQTPGQGLQFLFEYFSETQRNKGNFPGRFSGRQFSNSRSEMNVSTLELGDSALYLCASSGISGANVLTFGAGSRLTVL.